The present T cell receptor beta chain was sequenced within a study of Graves' ophthalmopathy and Graves' hyperthyroidism. Study-level information: Hyperthyroidism counted as stable given no ophthalmopathy within 18 months of follow-up.

Note on this clonotype: No antigen is known for it.

Amplified TCR beta CDR3 regions were obtained using RNA transcripts as template. HTBI primers were employed in first-round RT-PCR, then a second-round multiplex PCR followed. MiXCR, run by TCRdb on the multiplex PCR reads, gives a single entry per CDR3 protein. The sample holds around 1,000,000 distinct CDR3 sequences, roughly two fifths seen once. Study results and caveats: Blood also held most thyroid clonotypes expanded above 0.001 frequency. The model predicted ophthalmopathy progression with over 60% sensitivity and around 72% specificity.

Sequencing was performed on peripheral blood or thyroid tissue (not recorded which). This TCR came from an adult man with Graves' hyperthyroidism.

The DNA for the CDR3 is TGTGCCAGCAGTGTAGGGGACAGGGATCTGACCCTCCACTTT. Translation gives CASSVGDRDLTLHF. The chain has TRBV2 and TRBJ1-6; TRBD1 aligns across 9 bases. Germline V gives CDR1 SNHLY, CDR2 FYNNEI. The CDR3 has 14 residues. Trimming took 4 bases from V and 14 from J; bases not matched to a gene: 9.